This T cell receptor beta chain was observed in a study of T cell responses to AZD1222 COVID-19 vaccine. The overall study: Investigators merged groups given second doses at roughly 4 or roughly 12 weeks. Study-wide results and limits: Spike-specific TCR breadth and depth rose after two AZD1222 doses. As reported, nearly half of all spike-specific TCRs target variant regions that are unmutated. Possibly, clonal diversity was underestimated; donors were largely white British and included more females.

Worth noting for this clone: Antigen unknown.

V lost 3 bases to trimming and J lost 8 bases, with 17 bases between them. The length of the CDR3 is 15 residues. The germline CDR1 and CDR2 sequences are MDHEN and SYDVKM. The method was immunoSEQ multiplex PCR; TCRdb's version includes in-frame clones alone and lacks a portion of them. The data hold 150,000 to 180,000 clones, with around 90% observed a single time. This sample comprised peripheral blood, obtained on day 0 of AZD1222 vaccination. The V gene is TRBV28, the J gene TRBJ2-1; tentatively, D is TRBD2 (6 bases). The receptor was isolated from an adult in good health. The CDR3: CASSFGGASLDEQFF. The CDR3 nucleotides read TGTGCCAGCAGTTTTGGCGGGGCTAGTTTGGATGAGCAGTTCTTC.